These T cell receptor beta chains were read from a single sample in a study of blood T cell repertoires in COVID-19. The data were produced by immunoSEQ multiplex PCR, yet TCRdb's version contains in-frame clones alone and is incomplete. In the table there are 16,000 or so clones, 89% of which are singletons. Sequencing used peripheral blood. The receptors here all came from a man older than 75 with acute or convalescent COVID-19. CDR3s include the opening cysteine and the closing phenylalanine or tryptophan. D genes are given only for firm matches. Clone size is shown for a subset of rows, as once, few, many or a class of expanded clone.

clone size	V gene	CDR3 length	D gene	J gene	CDR3 protein	CDR3 DNA
NA	TRBV18	14	NA	TRBJ2-3	CASSSDSREDTQYF	TGTGCCAGCTCATCGGACTCAAGGGAAGATACGCAGTATTTT
NA	TRBV7-8	15	TRBD1	TRBJ1-1	CASSPSTGGKTEAFF	TGTGCCAGCAGCCCGTCGACAGGGGGCAAGACTGAAGCTTTCTTT
NA	TRBV12-3/TRBV12-4	13	NA	TRBJ1-1	CASTFGVSTEAFF	TGTGCCAGCACTTTCGGGGTAAGCACTGAAGCTTTCTTT
NA	TRBV30	16	TRBD2	TRBJ2-1	CAWSVAAAGGNNEQFF	TGTGCCTGGAGTGTCGCCGCGGCGGGAGGGAACAATGAGCAGTTCTTC
NA	TRBV19	13	NA	TRBJ1-5	CASKEERYQPQHF	TGTGCCAGTAAGGAGGAGAGGTATCAGCCCCAGCATTTT
NA	TRBV5-4	13	TRBD1	TRBJ1-2	CASSSDRGHGYTF	TGTGCCAGCAGCTCAGACAGGGGGCACGGCTACACCTTC
NA	TRBV6-5	16	TRBD2	TRBJ2-3	CASNYLSGRGTDTQYF	TGTGCCAGCAATTACCTTAGCGGGAGAGGCACAGATACGCAGTATTTT
NA	TRBV27	14	NA	TRBJ1-4	CASATMAASGKLFF	TGTGCCAGCGCAACCATGGCGGCGTCCGGAAAACTGTTTTTT
NA	TRBV24-1	15	TRBD2	TRBJ2-5	CATSDSLAGEETQYF	TGTGCCACCAGTGATTCCTTAGCGGGAGAGGAGACCCAGTACTTC
few	TRBV12-5	17	NA	TRBJ2-1	CASGLNLVGGSYNEQFF	TGTGCTAGTGGTTTGAATCTAGTCGGCGGGTCCTACAATGAGCAGTTCTTC
NA	TRBV3-1/TRBV3-2	14	NA	TRBJ1-5	CASSQGTAREPQHF	TGTGCCAGCAGCCAAGGCACGGCCCGGGAGCCCCAGCATTTT
once	TRBV11-2	14	TRBD1	TRBJ1-6	CASSYTGERSPLHF	TGTGCCAGCAGCTATACAGGGGAAAGGTCACCCCTCCACTTT
NA	TRBV5-1	16	NA	TRBJ2-4	CASSSDRAGGENIQYF	TGCGCCAGCAGCTCCGACAGGGCGGGAGGCGAAAACATTCAGTACTTC
NA	TRBV5-1	14	NA	TRBJ1-1	CASSSTEVNTEAFF	TGCGCCAGCAGCTCGACGGAGGTGAACACTGAAGCTTTCTTT
NA	TRBV10-2	14	NA	TRBJ1-1	CASSEDRRNTEAFF	TGCGCCAGCAGTGAGGACAGAAGGAACACTGAAGCTTTCTTT
NA	TRBV29-1	14	NA	TRBJ2-7	CSVVEKVGAYEQYF	TGCAGCGTTGTAGAGAAGGTAGGGGCCTACGAGCAGTACTTC
NA	TRBV10-1	16	TRBD2	TRBJ2-1	CASSESSGRVYNEQFF	TGCGCCAGCAGTGAATCTAGCGGGAGGGTTTACAATGAGCAGTTCTTC
NA	TRBV2	15	TRBD1	TRBJ1-2	CASRETGQGGGGYTF	TGTGCCAGCAGGGAAACGGGACAGGGAGGAGGAGGCTACACCTTC
NA	TRBV5-8	15	NA	TRBJ2-1	CASSLAGVPYNEQFF	TGTGCCAGCAGCTTGGCGGGGGTCCCCTACAATGAGCAGTTCTTC
NA	TRBV5-5	15	TRBD1	TRBJ1-1	CASSWAGGGNTEAFF	TGTGCCAGCAGCTGGGCAGGGGGAGGTAACACTGAAGCTTTCTTT
NA	TRBV19	12	NA	TRBJ1-2	CASSLRLYGYTF	TGTGCCAGTAGCCTCCGACTTTATGGCTACACCTTC
NA	TRBV5-1	15	NA	TRBJ2-7	CASSLDPGSYYEQYF	TGCGCCAGCAGCTTGGATCCGGGATCCTACTACGAGCAGTACTTC
NA	TRBV30	19	TRBD2	TRBJ2-5	CAWDFPVRGVAGEVETQYF	TGTGCCTGGGATTTCCCCGTGCGAGGGGTAGCGGGAGAGGTCGAGACCCAGTACTTC
few	TRBV27	15	NA	TRBJ2-5	CASSSLGRSQETQYF	TGTGCCAGCAGTTCCCTTGGCCGGAGCCAAGAGACCCAGTACTTC
NA	TRBV15	16	NA	TRBJ1-4	CATSRGAGTENEKLFF	TGTGCCACCAGCAGAGGGGCGGGCACAGAAAATGAAAAACTGTTTTTT
NA	TRBV6-5	15	NA	TRBJ1-5	CASDPVGVLNQPQHF	TGTGCCAGCGATCCGGTGGGAGTCCTTAATCAGCCCCAGCATTTT
NA	TRBV30	13	NA	TRBJ1-1	CAWSRQANTEAFF	TGTGCCTGGAGTCGACAGGCGAACACTGAAGCTTTCTTT
NA	TRBV7-2	15	NA	TRBJ1-4	CASSLRRAPNEKLFF	TGTGCCAGCAGCTTACGCAGGGCTCCTAATGAAAAACTGTTTTTT